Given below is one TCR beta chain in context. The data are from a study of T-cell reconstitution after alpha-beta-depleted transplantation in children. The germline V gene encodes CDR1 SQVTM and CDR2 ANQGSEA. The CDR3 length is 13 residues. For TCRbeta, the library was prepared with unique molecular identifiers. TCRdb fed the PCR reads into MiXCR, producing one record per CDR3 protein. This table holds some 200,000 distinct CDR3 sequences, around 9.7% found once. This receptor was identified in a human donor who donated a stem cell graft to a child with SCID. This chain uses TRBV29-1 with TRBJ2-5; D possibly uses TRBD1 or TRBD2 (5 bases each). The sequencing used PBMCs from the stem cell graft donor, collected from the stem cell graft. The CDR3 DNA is TGCAACGTAGAGGGGACGGACTGGGAGACCCAGTACTTC. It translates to CNVEGTDWETQYF.